The 12 T cell receptor beta chains presented below share a single source sample, sequenced in a study of cytomegalovirus exposure and HLA in healthy donors. Primers for the PCR totalled 60 Vbeta and 13 Jbeta. The repertoire was sequenced with immunoSEQ multiplex PCR; TCRdb's copy has only in-frame clones and lacks some. This table has 65,000 or so clones, approximately 67% appearing once. Input material: PBMCs. Receptor source: a young man in good health and CMV-seronegative.

This CDR3 is CSVELGRQSYEQYF. The CDR3, as DNA: TGCAGCGTTGAGTTGGGCCGACAGTCCTACGAGCAGTACTTC. This chain connects TRBV29-1 to TRBJ2-7; tentatively, D is TRBD1 (5 bases). Deletions cut 3 bases from V and 1 base from J, with 13 bases between. The CDR3 consists of 14 residues. From germline, CDR1 is SQVTM and CDR2 ANQGSEA.

The rearrangement uses TRBV7-7 and TRBJ2-3; 8 nucleotides agree with TRBD2. V lost 4 bases and J lost 6; bases outside the gene matches: 3. The CDR3 is 13 amino acids. CDR1 and CDR2 (germline): SSHAT, FNYEAQ (reference sequence). The chain's CDR3 is CASSSGGADTQYF. CDR3 in DNA: TGTGCCAGCAGCTCCGGGGGGGCTGATACGCAGTATTTT.

V and J are TRBV30 and TRBJ2-3; perhaps TRBD2 as D (5 bases). Looked up from germline, CDR1 is GTSNPN and CDR2 is SVGIG (reference sequence). V was shortened by 2 bases and J by 10 bases, with 16 bases between the two germline ends. There are 13 residues in the CDR3. DNA of the CDR3: TGTGCCTGGAGTACGGGCTCCGAGGGCGCGCAGTATTTT. It encodes CAWSTGSEGAQYF. Full variable domain (rest looked up from reference TRBV30 and TRBJ2-3): SQTIHQWPATLVQPVGSPLSLECTVEGTSNPNLYWYRQAAGRGLQLLFYSVGIGQISSEVPQNLSASRPQDRQFILSSKKLLLSDSGFYLCAWSTGSEGAQYFGPGTRLTVL.

The chain carries TRBV29-1 and TRBJ2-7, with TRBD2 as a possible D gene (6 bases). The CDR3 totals 14 residues. The germline V gene encodes CDR1 SQVTM and CDR2 ANQGSEA. Trimming shortened V by 6 bases and J by 0 bases, and 15 bases separated the two germline ends. DNA of the CDR3: TGCAGCGTCGTTGGGCTAGCGAACTCCTACGAGCAGTACTTC. Translating it yields CSVVGLANSYEQYF.

The rearrangement joins TRBV18 to TRBJ2-3, with TRBD1 matching over 9 bases. There are 17 residues in the CDR3. CDR1 and CDR2 (germline): KGHSH, LQKENI. V was clipped by 3 bases and J by 2 bases; unmatched bases: 9. CDR3 region: CASSPIQGALNTDTQYF. CDR3 DNA: TGTGCCAGCTCACCGATACAGGGGGCGCTTAACACAGATACGCAGTATTTT.

This clone was detected only a few times. The J gene is TRBJ2-7, the V gene TRBV2, with TRBD2 matching over 10 bases. Germline values: CDR1 SNHLY, CDR2 FYNNEI. Trimming took 8 bases from V and 11 from J; bases not matched to a gene: 12. The CDR3 loop spans 13 amino acids. The DNA of the CDR3 is TGTGCCAGCCGTGGGTTAGCGGGGGGCGTCGAGTACTTC. Residues: CASRGLAGGVEYF.

The chain is built from TRBV7-9 and TRBJ2-1; 7 bases align to TRBD1. The CDR3 totals 13 residues. V lost 2 bases to trimming and J lost 8 bases; unmatched junction nucleotides: 3. Germline V lookup: CDR1 SEHNR, CDR2 FQNEAQ (reference sequence). In DNA form, the CDR3 reads TGTGCCAGCAGCTTATTGGGACAGCATGAGCAGTTCTTC. This sequence encodes CASSLLGQHEQFF.

Written as DNA, the CDR3 is TGTGCCAGCAGCCGGGCAGGGCGCTATAACATTCAGTACTTC. Translation: CASSRAGRYNIQYF. The chain is built from TRBV14 and TRBJ2-4, with D tentatively TRBD1 (5 bases). The CDR3 is made up of 14 amino acids. The ends were cut back, 4 bases at V and 7 bases at J, with 14 bases in the middle. CDR1 is SGHDN and CDR2 is FVKESK in the germline V gene. The variable domain in full, with the rest retrieved from reference TRBV14 and TRBJ2-4, is EAGVTQFPSHSVIEKGQTVTLRCDPISGHDNLYWYRRVMGKEIKFLLHFVKESKQDESGMPNNRFLAERTGGTYSTLKVQPAELEDSGVYFCASSRAGRYNIQYFGAGTRLSVL.

This clone has a handful of counts. The chain recombines TRBV2 with TRBJ2-3; no reliable D call. The germline gives CDR1 SNHLY, CDR2 FYNNEI. The CDR3 has 11 residues. Trimming took off 4 bases at V and 5 bases at J, with 4 bases between the two ends. The CDR3, as DNA: TGTGCCAGCAGTGTTATAGATACGCAGTATTTT. Residues: CASSVIDTQYF.

The V and J genes are TRBV9 and TRBJ2-6; D is perhaps TRBD2 (6 bases). This CDR3 has 14 residues. With 3 bases removed from V and 2 bases from J, the gap between germline ends came to 6 bases. Germline CDR1 is SGDLS and CDR2 is YYNGEE. This chain's CDR3 is CASSGGAGANVLTF. As DNA, the CDR3 is TGTGCCAGCAGCGGGGGGGCTGGGGCCAACGTCCTGACTTTC.

J is TRBJ2-7 and V is TRBV7-8; 7 bases align to TRBD1. Germline loops: CDR1 SGHVS, CDR2 FQNEAQ. This CDR3 is 14 amino acids long. Losses at the gene ends were 1 base for V and 6 bases for J; bases not matched to a gene: 6. The chain's CDR3 is CASSLGQGRGEQYF. The CDR3 DNA is TGTGCCAGCAGCTTAGGACAGGGACGGGGCGAGCAGTACTTC.

Turning to this clone: This sample also contains other DNA sequences that code for the same CDR3. The chain carries TRBV2 and TRBJ1-5, with TRBD1 as a possible D gene (5 bases). Trimming shortened V by 0 bases and J by 5 bases, and 11 bases separated the two germline ends. The CDR3 length is 15 residues. Germline CDR1 SNHLY, CDR2 FYNNEI. CDR3 amino acids: CASSEASAGDQPQHF. CDR3 sequence (DNA): TGTGCCAGCAGTGAAGCATCGGCGGGGGATCAGCCCCAGCATTTT.